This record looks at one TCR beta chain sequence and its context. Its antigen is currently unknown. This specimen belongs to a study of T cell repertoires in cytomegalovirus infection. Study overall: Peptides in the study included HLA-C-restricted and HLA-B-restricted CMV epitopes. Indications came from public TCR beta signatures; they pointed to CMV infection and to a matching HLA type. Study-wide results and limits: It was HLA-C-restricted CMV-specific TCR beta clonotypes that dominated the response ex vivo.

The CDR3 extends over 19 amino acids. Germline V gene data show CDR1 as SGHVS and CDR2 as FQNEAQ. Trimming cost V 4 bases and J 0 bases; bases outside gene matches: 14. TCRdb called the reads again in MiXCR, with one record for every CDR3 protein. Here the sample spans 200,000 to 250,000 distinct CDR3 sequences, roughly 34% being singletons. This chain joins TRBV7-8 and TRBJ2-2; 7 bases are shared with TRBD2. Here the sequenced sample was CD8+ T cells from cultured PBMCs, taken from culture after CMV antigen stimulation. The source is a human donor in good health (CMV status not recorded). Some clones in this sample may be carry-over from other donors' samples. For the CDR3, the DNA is TGTGCCAGCAGCTCTAGTGGCCTAGCGGTCGTCCCGAACACCGGGGAGCTGTTTTTT. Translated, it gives CASSSSGLAVVPNTGELFF.